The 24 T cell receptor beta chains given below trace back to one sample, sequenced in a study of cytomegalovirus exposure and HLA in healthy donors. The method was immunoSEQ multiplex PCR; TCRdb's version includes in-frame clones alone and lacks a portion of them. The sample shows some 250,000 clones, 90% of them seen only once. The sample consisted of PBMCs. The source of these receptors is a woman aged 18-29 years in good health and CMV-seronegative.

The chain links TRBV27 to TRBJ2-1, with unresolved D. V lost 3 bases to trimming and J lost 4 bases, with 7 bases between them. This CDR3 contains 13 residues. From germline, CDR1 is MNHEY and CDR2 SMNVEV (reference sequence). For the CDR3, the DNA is TGTGCCAGCAGTTTGGCAGATTACAATGAGCAGTTCTTC. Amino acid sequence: CASSLADYNEQFF.

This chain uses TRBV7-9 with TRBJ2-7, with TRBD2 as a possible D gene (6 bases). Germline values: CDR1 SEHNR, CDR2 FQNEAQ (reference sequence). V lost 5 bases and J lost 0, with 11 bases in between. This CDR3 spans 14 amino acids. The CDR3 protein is CASSDGTDSYEQYF. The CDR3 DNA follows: TGTGCCAGCAGCGATGGGACTGACTCCTACGAGCAGTACTTC.

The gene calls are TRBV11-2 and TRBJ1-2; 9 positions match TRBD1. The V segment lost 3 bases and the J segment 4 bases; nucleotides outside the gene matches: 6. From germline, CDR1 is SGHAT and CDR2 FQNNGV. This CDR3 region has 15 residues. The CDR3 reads CASSLLPGQGYGYTF. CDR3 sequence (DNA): TGTGCCAGCAGCTTGCTTCCGGGACAGGGCTATGGCTACACCTTC.

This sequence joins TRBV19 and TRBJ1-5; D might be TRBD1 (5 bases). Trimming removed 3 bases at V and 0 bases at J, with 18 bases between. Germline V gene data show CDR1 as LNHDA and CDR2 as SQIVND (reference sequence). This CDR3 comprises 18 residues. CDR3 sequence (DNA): TGTGCCAGTAGTATGGCACAGGTCGAGTACAATAGCAATCAGCCCCAGCATTTT. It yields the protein CASSMAQVEYNSNQPQHF. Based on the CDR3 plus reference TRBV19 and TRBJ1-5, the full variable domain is DGGITQSPKYLFRKEGQNVTLSCEQNLNHDAMYWYRQDPGQGLRLIYYSQIVNDFQKGDIAEGYSVSREKKESFPLTVTSAQKNPTAFYLCASSMAQVEYNSNQPQHFGDGTRLSIL.

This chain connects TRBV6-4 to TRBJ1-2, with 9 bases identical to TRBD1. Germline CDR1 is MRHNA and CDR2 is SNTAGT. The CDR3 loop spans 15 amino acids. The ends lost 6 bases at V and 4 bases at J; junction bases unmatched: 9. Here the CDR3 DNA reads TGTGCCAGCAGAGGGGGGACAGGGAGCCTCTATGGCTACACCTTC. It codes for CASRGGTGSLYGYTF.

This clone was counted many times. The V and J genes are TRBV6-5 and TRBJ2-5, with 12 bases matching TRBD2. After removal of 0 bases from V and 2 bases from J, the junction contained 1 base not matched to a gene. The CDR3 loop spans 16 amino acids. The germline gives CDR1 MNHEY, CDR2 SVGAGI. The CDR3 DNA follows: TGTGCCAGCAGTTACTCCGGGACTAGCGGGCAAGAGACCCAGTACTTC. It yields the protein CASSYSGTSGQETQYF.

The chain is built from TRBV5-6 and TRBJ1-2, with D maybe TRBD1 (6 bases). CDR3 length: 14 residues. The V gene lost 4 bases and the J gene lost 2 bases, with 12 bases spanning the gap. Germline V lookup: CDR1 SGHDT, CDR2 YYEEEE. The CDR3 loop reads CASSRRGGNYGYTF. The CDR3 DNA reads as TGTGCCAGCAGCCGTCGGGGGGGCAACTATGGCTACACCTTC.

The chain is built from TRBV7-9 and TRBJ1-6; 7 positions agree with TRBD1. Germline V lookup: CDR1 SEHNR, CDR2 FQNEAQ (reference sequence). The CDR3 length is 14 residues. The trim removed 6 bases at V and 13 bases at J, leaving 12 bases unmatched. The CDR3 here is CASSLRGTGSPLHF. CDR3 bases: TGTGCCAGCAGTCTCAGGGGGACTGGCAGCCCCCTCCACTTT.

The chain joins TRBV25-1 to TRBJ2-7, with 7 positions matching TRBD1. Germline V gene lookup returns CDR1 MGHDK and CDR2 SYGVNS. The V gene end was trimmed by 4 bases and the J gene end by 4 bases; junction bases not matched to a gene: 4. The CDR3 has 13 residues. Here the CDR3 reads CASSGGQSYEQYF. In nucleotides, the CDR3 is TGTGCCAGCAGTGGGGGACAGTCTTACGAGCAGTACTTC.

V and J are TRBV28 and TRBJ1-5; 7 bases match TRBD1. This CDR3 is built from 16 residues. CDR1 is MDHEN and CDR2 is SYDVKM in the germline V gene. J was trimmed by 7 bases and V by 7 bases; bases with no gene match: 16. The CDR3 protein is CASTYSDRATGQPQHF. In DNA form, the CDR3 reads TGTGCCAGCACCTATAGCGACAGGGCCACAGGACAGCCCCAGCATTTT.

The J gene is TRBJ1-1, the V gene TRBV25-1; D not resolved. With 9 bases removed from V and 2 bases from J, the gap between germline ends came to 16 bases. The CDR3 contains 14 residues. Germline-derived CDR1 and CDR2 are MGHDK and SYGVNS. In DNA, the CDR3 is TGTGCCAGTGGACTGCCGGGATCAAACACTGAAGCTTTCTTT. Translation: CASGLPGSNTEAFF.

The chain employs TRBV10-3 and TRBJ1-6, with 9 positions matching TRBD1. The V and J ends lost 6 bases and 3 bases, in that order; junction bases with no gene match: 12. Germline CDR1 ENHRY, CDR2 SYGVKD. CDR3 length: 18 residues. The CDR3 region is CAIRPGQGAPNYNSPLHF. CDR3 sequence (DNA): TGTGCCATCAGACCGGGACAGGGTGCCCCCAACTATAATTCACCCCTCCACTTT.

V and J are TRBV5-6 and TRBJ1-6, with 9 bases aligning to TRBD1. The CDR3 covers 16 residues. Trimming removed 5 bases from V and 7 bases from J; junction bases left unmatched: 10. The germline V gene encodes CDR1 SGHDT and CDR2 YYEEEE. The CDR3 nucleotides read TGTGCCAGCAGACACACAGGGGGCTTAGAAAATTCACCCCTCCACTTT. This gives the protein CASRHTGGLENSPLHF.

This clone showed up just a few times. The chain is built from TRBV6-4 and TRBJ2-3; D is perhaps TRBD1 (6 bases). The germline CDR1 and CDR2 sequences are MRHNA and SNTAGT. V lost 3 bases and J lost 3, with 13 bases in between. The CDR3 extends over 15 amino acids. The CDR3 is CASSEAGDATDTQYF. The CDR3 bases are TGTGCCAGCAGTGAGGCAGGGGATGCGACAGATACGCAGTATTTT.

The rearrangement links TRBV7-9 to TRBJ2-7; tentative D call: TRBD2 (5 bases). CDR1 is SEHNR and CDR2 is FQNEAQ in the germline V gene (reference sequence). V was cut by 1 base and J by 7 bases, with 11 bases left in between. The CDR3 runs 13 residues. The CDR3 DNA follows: TGTGCCAGCAGCTTAGACGGGCCGGGGGAGCAGTACGTC. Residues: CASSLDGPGEQYV.

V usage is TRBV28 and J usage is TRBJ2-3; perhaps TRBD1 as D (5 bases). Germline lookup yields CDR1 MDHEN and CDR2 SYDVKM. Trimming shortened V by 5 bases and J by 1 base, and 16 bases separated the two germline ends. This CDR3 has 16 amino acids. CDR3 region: CASSSSGPAGTDTQYF. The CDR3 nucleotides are TGTGCCAGCAGTAGCTCAGGGCCTGCGGGCACAGATACGCAGTATTTT.

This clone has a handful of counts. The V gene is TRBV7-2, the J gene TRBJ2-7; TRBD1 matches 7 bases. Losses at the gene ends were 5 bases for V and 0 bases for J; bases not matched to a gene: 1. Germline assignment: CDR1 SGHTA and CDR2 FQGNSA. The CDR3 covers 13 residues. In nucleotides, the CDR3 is TGTGCCAGCAGCCGGGACAGCTCCTACGAGCAGTACGTC. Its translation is CASSRDSSYEQYV.

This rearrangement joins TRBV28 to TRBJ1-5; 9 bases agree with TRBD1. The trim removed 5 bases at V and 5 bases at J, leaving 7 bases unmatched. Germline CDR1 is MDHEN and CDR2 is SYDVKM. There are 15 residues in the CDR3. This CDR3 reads CASSARDRVYQPQHF. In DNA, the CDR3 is TGTGCCAGCAGTGCCCGGGACAGGGTATATCAGCCCCAGCATTTT.

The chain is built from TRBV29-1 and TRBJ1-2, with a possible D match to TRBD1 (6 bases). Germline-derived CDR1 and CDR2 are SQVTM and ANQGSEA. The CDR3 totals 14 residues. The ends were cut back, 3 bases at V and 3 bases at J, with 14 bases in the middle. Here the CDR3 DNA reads TGCAGCGTTGACCCCCCAGGGGTGGACTATGGCTACACCTTC. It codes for CSVDPPGVDYGYTF.

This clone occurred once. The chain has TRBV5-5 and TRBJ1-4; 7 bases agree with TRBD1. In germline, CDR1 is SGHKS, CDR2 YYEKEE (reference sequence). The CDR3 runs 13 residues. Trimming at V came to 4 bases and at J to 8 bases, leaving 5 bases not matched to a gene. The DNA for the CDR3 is TGTGCCAGCAGCATCAACAGGGGAGAAAAACTGTTTTTT. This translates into CASSINRGEKLFF.

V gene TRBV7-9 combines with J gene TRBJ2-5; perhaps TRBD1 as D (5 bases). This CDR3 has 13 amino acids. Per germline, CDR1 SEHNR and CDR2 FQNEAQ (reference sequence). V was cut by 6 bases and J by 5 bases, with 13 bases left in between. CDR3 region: CASSRQSQETQYF. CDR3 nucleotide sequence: TGTGCCAGCAGTCGACAGTCGCAGGAGACCCAGTACTTC. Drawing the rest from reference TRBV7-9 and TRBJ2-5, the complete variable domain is DTGVSQNPRHKITKRGQNVTFRCDPISEHNRLYWYRQTLGQGPEFLTYFQNEAQLEKSRLLSDRFSAERPKGSFSTLEIQRTEQGDSAMYLCASSRQSQETQYFGPGTRLLVL.

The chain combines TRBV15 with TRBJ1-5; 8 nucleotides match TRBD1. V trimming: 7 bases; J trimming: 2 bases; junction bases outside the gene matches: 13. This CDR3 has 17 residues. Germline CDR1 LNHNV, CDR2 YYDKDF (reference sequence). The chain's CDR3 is CATNHRGALMGNQPQHF. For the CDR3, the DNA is TGTGCCACCAATCACAGGGGGGCTCTGATGGGCAATCAGCCCCAGCATTTT.

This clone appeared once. The chain's CDR3 is CASSFLPGSLYGVYGYTF. The CDR3 DNA reads TGTGCCAGCAGTTTTCTCCCAGGATCGCTATACGGGGTCTATGGCTACACCTTC. The chain is built from TRBV27 and TRBJ1-2, with unresolved D. The CDR3 sequence is 18 residues long. The V gene's germline CDR1 is MNHEY and CDR2 SMNVEV (reference sequence). V was cut by 3 bases and J by 4 bases, with 24 bases left in between.

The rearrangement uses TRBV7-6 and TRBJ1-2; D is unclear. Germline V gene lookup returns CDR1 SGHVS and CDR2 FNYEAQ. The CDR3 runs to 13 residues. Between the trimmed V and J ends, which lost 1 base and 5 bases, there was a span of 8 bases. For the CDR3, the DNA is TGTGCCAGCAGCTTAGTCCTAGGATATGGCTACACCTTC. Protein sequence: CASSLVLGYGYTF.